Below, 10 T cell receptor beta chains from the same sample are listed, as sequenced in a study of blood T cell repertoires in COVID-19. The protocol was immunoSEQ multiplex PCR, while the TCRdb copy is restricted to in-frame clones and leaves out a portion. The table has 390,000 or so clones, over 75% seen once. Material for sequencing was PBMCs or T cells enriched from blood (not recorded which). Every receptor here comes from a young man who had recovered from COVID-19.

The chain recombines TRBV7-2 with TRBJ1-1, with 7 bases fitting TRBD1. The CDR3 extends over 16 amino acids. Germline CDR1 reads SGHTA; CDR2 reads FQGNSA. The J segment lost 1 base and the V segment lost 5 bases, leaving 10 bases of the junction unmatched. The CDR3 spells CASSPGIHRGNTEAFF. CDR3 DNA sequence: TGTGCCAGCAGCCCCGGGATTCACAGGGGGAACACTGAAGCTTTCTTT.

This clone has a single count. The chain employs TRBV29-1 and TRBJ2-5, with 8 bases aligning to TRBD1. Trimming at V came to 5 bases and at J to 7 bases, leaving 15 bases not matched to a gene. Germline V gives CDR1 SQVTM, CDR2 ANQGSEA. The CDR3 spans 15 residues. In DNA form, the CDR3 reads TGCAGCGTTCGGACAGGGATGAGTTTAAGAGGGACCCAGTACTTC. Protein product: CSVRTGMSLRGTQYF.

CDR3 sequence (DNA): TGTGCCAGCAGCTCGCAGGGTTTGCACAACGAGCAGTACTTC. Translating it yields CASSSQGLHNEQYF. The chain couples TRBV11-3 to TRBJ2-7; D may be TRBD1 (5 bases). Germline CDR1 SGHNT, CDR2 YENEEA. The V and J ends lost 4 bases and 5 bases respectively, with 15 bases between them. This CDR3 is 14 amino acids long.

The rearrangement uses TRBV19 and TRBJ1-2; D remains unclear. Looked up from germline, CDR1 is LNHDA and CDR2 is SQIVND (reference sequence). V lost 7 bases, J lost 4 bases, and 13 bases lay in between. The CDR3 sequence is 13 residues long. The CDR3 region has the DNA TGTGCCAGTACCCCCCCGGACTTCTATGGCTACACCTTC. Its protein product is CASTPPDFYGYTF.

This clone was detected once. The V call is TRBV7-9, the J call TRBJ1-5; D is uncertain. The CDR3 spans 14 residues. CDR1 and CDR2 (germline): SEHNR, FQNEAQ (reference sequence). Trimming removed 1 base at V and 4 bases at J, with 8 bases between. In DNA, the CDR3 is TGTGCCAGCAGCTTAGGACGGAGAAATCAGCCCCAGCATTTT. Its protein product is CASSLGRRNQPQHF.

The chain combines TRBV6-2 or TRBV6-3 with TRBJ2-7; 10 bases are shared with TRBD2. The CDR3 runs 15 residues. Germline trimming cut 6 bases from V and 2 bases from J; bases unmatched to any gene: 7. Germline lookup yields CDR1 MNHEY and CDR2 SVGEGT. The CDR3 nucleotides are TGTGCCAGCAGCGGGAGCGGGAGGGGACCCTACGAGCAGTACTTC. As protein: CASSGSGRGPYEQYF.

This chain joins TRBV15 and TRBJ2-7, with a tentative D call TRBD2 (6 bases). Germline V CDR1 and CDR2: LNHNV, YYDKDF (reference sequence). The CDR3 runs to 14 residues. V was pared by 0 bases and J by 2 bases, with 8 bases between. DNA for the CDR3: TGTGCCACCAGCAGAGAGTGGGGGGCCTACGAGCAGTACTTC. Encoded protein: CATSREWGAYEQYF.

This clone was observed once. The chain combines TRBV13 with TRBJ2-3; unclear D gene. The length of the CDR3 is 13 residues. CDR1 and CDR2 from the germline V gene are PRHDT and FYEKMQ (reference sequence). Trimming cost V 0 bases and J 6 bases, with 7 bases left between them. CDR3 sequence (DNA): TGTGCCAGCAGCTTAGGCCGTGTGGATACGCAGTATTTT. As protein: CASSLGRVDTQYF.

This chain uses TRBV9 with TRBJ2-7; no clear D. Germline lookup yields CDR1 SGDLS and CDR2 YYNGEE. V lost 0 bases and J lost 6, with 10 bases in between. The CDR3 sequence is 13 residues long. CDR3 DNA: TGTGCCAGCAGCGTAGGGTGGAGTCGCGAGCAGTACTTC. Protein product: CASSVGWSREQYF.

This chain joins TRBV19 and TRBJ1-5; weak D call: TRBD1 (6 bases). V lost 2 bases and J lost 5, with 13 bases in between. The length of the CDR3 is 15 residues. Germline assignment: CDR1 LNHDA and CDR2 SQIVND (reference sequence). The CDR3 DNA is TGTGCCAGTAGTATACAGGGCAGGGGACATCAGCCCCAGCATTTT. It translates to CASSIQGRGHQPQHF.